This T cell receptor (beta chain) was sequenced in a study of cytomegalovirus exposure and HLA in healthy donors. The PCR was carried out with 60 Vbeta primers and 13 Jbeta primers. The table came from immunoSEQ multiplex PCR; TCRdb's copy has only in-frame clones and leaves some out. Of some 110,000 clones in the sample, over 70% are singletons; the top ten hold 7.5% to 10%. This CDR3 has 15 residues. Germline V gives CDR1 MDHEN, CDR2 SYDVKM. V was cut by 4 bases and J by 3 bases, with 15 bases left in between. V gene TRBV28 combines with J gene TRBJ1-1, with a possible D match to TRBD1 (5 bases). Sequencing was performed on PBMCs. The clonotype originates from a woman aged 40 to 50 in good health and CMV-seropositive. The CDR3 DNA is TGTGCCAGCAGTTCTCTCGGACGGGGGGACACTGAAGCTTTCTTT. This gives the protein CASSSLGRGDTEAFF.